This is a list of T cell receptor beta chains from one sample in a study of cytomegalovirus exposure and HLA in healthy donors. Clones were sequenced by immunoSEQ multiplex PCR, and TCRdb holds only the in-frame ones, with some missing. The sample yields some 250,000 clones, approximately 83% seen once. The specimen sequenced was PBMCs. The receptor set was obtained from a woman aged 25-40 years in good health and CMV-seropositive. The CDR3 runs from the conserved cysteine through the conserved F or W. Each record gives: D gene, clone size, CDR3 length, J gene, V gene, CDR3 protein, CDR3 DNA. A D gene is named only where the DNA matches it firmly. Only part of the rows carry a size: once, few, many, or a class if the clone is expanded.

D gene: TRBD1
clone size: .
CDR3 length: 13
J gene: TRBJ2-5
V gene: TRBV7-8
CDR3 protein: CASRQGALETQYF
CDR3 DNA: TGTGCCAGCAGACAGGGGGCTTTGGAGACCCAGTACTTC

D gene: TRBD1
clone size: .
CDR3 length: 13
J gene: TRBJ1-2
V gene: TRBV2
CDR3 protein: CASSGDRVNGYTF
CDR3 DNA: TGTGCCAGCAGCGGGGACAGGGTTAATGGCTACACCTTC

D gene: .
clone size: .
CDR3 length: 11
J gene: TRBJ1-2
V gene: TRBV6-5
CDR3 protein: CATSSGYGYTF
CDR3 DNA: TGTGCCACGTCCAGCGGATATGGCTACACCTTC

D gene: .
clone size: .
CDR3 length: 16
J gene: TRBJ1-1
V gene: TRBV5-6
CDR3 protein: CASSSKRGAEGSEAFF
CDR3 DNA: TGTGCCAGCAGCTCCAAGCGGGGGGCCGAAGGATCTGAAGCTTTCTTT

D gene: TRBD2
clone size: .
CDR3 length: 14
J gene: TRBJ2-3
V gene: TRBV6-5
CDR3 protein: CATRRLAVTDTQYF
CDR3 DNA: TGTGCCACCAGACGACTAGCGGTCACAGATACGCAGTATTTT

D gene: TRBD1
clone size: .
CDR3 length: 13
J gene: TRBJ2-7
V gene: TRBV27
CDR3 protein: CASRPGTGDEQYF
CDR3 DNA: TGTGCCAGCAGACCCGGGACAGGGGACGAGCAGTACTTC

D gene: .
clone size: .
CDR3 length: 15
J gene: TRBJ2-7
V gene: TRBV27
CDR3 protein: CASSHNPGHSYEQYF
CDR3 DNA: TGTGCCAGCAGTCACAATCCGGGACATTCCTACGAGCAGTACTTC

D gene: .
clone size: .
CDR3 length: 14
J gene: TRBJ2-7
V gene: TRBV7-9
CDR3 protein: CASSFWRATYEQYF
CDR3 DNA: TGTGCCAGCAGCTTCTGGCGGGCAACCTACGAGCAGTACTTC

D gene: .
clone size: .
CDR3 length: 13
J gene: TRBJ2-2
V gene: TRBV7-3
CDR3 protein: CASSRENTGELFF
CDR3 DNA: TGTGCCAGCAGCAGAGAGAACACCGGGGAGCTGTTTTTT

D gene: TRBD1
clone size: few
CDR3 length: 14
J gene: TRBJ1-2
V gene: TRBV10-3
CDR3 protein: CAISELRDREGYTF
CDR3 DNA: TGTGCCATCAGTGAGTTAAGGGACAGGGAAGGCTACACCTTC

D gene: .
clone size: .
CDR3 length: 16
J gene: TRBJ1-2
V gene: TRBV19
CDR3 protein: CASSFPTYSPYYGYTF
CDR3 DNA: TGTGCCAGTAGTTTCCCTACCTATTCTCCGTATTATGGCTACACCTTC

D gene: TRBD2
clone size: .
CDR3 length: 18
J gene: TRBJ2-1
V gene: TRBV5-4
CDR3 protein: CASSLRLAGVGAYNEQFF
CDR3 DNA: TGTGCCAGCAGCTTGAGACTAGCGGGAGTTGGGGCCTACAATGAGCAGTTCTTC

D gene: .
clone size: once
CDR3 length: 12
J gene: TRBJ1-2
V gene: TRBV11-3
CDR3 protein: CASSLSGTGYTF
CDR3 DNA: TGTGCCAGCAGCTTATCGGGTACCGGCTACACCTTC

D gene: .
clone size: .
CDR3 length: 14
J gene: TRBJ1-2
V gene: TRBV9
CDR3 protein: CASSGGTEFYGYTF
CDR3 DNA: TGTGCCAGCAGTGGCGGGACGGAATTCTATGGCTACACCTTC

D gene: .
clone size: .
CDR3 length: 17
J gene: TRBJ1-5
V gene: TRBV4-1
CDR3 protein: CASSQDPDGGINQPQHF
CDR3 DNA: TGCGCCAGCAGCCAAGATCCGGACGGGGGGATCAATCAGCCCCAGCATTTT

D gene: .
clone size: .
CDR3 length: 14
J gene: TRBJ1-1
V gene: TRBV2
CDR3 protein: CASSEGRMNTEAFF
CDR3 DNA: TGTGCCAGCAGTGAAGGGCGGATGAACACTGAAGCTTTCTTT

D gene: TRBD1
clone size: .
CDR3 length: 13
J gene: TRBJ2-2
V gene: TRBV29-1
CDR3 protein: CSARDRNTGELFF
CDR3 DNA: TGCAGCGCCAGGGACAGAAACACCGGGGAGCTGTTTTTT

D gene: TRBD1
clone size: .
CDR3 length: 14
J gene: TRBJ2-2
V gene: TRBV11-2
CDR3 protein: CASSFTGGPGELFF
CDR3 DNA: TGTGCCAGCAGCTTTACAGGGGGCCCCGGGGAGCTGTTTTTT